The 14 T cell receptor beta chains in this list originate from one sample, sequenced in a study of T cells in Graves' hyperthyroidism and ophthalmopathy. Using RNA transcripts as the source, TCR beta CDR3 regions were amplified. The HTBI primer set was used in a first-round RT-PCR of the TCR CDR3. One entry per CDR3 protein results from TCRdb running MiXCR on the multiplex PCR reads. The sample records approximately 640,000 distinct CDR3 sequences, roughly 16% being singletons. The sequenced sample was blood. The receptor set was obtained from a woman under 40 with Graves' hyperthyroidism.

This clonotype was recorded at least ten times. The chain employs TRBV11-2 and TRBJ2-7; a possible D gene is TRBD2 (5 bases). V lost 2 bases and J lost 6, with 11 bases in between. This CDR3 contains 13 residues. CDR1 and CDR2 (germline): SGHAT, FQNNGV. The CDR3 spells CASSLRTPGEQYF. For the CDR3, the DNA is TGTGCCAGCAGCTTACGGACTCCGGGCGAGCAGTACTTC.

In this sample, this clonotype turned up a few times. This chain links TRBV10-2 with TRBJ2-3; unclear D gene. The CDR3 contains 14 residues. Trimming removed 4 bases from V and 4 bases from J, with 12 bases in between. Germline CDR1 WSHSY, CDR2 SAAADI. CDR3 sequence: CASSVGTTPDTQYF. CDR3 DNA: TGCGCCAGCAGTGTCGGAACAACCCCAGATACGCAGTATTTT.

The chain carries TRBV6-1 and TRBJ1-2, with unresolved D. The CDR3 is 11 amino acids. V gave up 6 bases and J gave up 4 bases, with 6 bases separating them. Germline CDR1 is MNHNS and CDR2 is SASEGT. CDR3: CASRMSYGYTF. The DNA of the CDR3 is TGTGCCAGCAGGATGAGCTATGGCTACACCTTC.

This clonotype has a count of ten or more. CDR3 DNA: TGTGCCAGCAGTTCCCCCGTCCTGTCCCAAGCGGGAACGCAGTATTTT. It yields the protein CASSSPVLSQAGTQYF. The gene calls are TRBV28 and TRBJ2-3; TRBD2 aligns across 7 bases. The CDR3 length is 16 residues. V lost 4 bases, J lost 9 bases, and 16 bases stayed unmatched. CDR1 is MDHEN, CDR2 SYDVKM, per germline.

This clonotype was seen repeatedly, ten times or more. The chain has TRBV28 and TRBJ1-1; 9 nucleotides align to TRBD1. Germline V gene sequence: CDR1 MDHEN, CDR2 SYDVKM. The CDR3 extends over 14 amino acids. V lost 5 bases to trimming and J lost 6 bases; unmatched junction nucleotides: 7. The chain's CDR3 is CASSHGTGKPEAFF. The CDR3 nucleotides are TGTGCCAGCAGTCACGGGACAGGGAAACCTGAAGCTTTCTTT.

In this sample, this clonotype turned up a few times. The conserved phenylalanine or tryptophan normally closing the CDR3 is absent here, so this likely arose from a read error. Here the CDR3 reads CASRTSGSINEQFL. CDR3 nucleotides: TGTGCCAGCCGGACTAGCGGGAGTATTAATGAGCAGTTCCTC. V and J are TRBV28 and TRBJ2-1; 13 bases line up with TRBD2. The length of the CDR3 is 14 residues. V shed 8 bases, J shed 7 bases, and the junction held 5 bases outside the gene matches. Germline values: CDR1 MDHEN, CDR2 SYDVKM.

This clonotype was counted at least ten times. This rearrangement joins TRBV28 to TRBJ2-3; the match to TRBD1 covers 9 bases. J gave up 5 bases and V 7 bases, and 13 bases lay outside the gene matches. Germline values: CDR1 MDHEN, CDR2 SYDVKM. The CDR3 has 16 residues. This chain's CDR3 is CASKAQGTGLIDTQYF. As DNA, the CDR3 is TGTGCCAGCAAGGCGCAAGGGACAGGGTTAATAGATACGCAGTATTTT.

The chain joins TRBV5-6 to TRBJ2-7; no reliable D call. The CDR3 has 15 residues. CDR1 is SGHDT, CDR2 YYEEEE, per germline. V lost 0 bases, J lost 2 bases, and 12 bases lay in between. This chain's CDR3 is CASSLGSVRAYEQYF. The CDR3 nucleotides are TGTGCCAGCAGCTTGGGTTCAGTCCGGGCCTACGAGCAGTACTTC.

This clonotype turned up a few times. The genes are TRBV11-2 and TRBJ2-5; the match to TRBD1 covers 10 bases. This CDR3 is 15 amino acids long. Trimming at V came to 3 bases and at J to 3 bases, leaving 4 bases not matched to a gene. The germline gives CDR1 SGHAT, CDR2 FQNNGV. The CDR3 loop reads CASSLGQGLEETQYF. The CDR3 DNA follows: TGTGCCAGCAGCTTGGGACAGGGGTTAGAAGAGACCCAGTACTTC. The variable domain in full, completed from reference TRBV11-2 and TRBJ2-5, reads EAGVAQSPRYKIIEKRQSVAFWCNPISGHATLYWYQQILGQGPKLLIQFQNNGVVDDSQLPKDRFSAERLKGVDSTLKIQPAKLEDSAVYLCASSLGQGLEETQYFGPGTRLLVL.

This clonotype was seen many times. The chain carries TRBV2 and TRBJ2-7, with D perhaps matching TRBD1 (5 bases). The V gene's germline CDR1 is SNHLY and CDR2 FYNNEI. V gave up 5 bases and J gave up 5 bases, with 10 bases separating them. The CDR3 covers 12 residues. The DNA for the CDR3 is TGTGCCAGCAGTCCCAGGGAAGACGAGCAGTACTTC. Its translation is CASSPREDEQYF. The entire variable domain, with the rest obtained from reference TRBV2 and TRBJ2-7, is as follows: EPEVTQTPSHQVTQMGQEVILRCVPISNHLYFYWYRQILGQKVEFLVSFYNNEISEKSEIFDDQFSVERPDGSNFTLKIRSTKLEDSAMYFCASSPREDEQYFGPGTRLTVT.

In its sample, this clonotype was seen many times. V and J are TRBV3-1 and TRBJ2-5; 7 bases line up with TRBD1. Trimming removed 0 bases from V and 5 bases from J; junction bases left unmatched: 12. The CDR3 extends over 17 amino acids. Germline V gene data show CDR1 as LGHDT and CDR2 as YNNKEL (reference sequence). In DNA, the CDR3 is TGTGCCAGCAGCCAAGATAAGACAAGGGGGCTACACGAGACCCAGTACTTC. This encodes CASSQDKTRGLHETQYF.

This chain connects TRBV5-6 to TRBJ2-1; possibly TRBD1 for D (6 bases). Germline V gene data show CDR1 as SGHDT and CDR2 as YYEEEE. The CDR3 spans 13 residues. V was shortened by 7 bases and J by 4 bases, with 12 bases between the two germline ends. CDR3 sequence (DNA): TGTGCCAGCTATACAGGGTTTTACAATGAGCAGTTCTTC. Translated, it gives CASYTGFYNEQFF.

CDR3 sequence (DNA): TGTGCCAGCAGGAACAGGGGTAGCAATCAGCCCCAGCATTTT. Its protein is CASRNRGSNQPQHF. The chain combines TRBV28 with TRBJ1-5; TRBD1 matches 7 bases. CDR3 length: 14 amino acids. The J segment lost 0 bases and the V segment lost 6 bases, leaving 2 bases of the junction unmatched. Germline CDR1 is MDHEN and CDR2 is SYDVKM.

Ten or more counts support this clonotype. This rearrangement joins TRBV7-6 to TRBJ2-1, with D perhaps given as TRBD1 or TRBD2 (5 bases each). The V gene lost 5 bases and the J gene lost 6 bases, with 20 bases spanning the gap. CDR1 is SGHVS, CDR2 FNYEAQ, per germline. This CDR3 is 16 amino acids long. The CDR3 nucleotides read TGTGCCAGCAGCCCCGAACCGGGGCGAAGGGGCAATGAGCAGTTCTTC. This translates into CASSPEPGRRGNEQFF.